Described below is a single T cell receptor beta chain sequence and its context. Its antigen is not known. CDR3 length equals 15 residues. V lost 4 bases and J lost 2; bases outside the gene matches: 5. Germline lookup yields CDR1 SGHRS and CDR2 YFSETQ. The PCR made use of 60 Vbeta and 13 Jbeta primers. As handled by the study authors: There were about 80 million unique TCR beta chains by a later count, and some 11 million of them were shared. Clones were read by immunoSEQ multiplex PCR, and TCRdb kept only the in-frame ones, dropping some. Clonal size and the V and J genes are those of that table, whereas D and trimming came from the DNA. The profile shows fewer than 150,000 clones, around three quarters of them singletons. The data originate from a study of cytomegalovirus exposure and HLA in healthy donors. The overall study: Most donors, around 81% of roughly 400 genotyped, fell in the Caucasian-associated ancestry cluster. Study-wide points: Apparent HLA restriction characterized most CMV-associated TCR beta chains in a later analysis. There were some V segments, including TRBV6-2 and TRBV6-3, excluded as indistinguishable.

Sequencing input: PBMCs. The J gene is TRBJ2-3, the V gene TRBV5-1; 9 bases agree with TRBD2. This TCR was sampled from a human donor in good health. CDR3 bases: TGCGCCAGCAGCCCGCGGACTAGCGCCACAGATACGCAGTATTTT. This codes for CASSPRTSATDTQYF.